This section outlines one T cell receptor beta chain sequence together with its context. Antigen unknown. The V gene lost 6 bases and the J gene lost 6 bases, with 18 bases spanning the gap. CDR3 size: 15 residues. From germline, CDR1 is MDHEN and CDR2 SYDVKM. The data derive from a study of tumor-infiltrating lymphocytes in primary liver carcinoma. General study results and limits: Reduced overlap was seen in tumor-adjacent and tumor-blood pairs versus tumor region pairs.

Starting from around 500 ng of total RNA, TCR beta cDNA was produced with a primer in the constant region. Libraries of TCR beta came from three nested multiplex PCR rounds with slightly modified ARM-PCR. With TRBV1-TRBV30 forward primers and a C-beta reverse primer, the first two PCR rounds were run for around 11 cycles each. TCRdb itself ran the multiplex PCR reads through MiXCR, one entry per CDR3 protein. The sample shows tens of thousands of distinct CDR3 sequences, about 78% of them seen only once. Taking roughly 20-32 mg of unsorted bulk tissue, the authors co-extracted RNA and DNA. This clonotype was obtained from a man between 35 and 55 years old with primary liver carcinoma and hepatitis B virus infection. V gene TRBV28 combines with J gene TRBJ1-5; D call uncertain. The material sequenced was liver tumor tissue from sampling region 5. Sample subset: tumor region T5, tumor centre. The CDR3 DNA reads TGTGCCAGCAGCCCGAATGGGCAGGTGGGTCAGCCCCAGCATTTT. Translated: CASSPNGQVGQPQHF.